This T cell receptor beta chain is drawn from a study of naive and memory T cell subsets. Unmatched junction bases numbered 7, after V lost 4 bases and J lost 5 bases. The CDR3 has 15 residues. Germline V lookup: CDR1 SGHRS, CDR2 YFSETQ. An equimolar mix of two oligonucleotides served as the beta constant-region primer for TRBC1 and TRBC2. Four rounds of PCR amplified the ligated cDNA using nested alpha and beta constant-region primers plus SP2. Using its own MiXCR run on the UMI-ligation and nested PCR reads, TCRdb lists one record per CDR3 protein. The sample includes roughly 83,000 distinct CDR3 sequences, about 10% of them seen just once. As concerns this clonotype: Its specificity is not known.

Sequential positive selection took CD4 T cells first, then CD8 T cells. Study-level results: A few larger clonotypes appeared in naive repertoires, especially CD8, possibly memory cells re-expressing CD45RA. Activation and differentiation may alter RNA-based TCR counts.

The J gene is TRBJ2-1, the V gene TRBV5-1; 9 bases match TRBD2. The sequence was obtained from a human donor in good health. The sequenced sample was naive CD4+ T cells from blood. CDR3 protein: CASSHLTSGNNEQFF. CDR3 in DNA: TGCGCCAGCAGCCACTTGACTAGCGGAAACAATGAGCAGTTCTTC.